This T cell receptor (beta chain) emerged from a study of technical replicates of blood from a few donors. The germline V gene has CDR1 LNHNV and CDR2 YYDKDF (reference sequence). The CDR3 totals 12 residues. V lost 0 bases to trimming and J lost 5 bases, with 4 bases between them. The table came from immunoSEQ multiplex PCR; TCRdb's copy has only in-frame clones and leaves some out. The top ten hold 0.37% of the sample, which has about 82,000 clones, 96% seen once. The chain links TRBV15 to TRBJ2-5; D remains unclear. Sequenced: T cells isolated from PBMCs. The clonotype comes from a human donor in good health. The CDR3: CATSRDEETQYF. The CDR3 region has the DNA TGTGCCACCAGCAGAGATGAGGAGACCCAGTACTTC. Based on the CDR3 plus reference TRBV15 and TRBJ2-5, the full variable domain is DAMVIQNPRYQVTQFGKPVTLSCSQTLNHNVMYWYQQKSSQAPKLLFHYYDKDFNNEADTPDNFQSRRPNTSFCFLDIRSPGLGDTAMYLCATSRDEETQYFGPGTRLLVL.